The present entry profiles one TCR beta chain with its context. The V end lost 6 bases, the J end lost 8 bases, and 13 bases lay between the germline ends. This CDR3 is 13 amino acids long. Looked up from germline, CDR1 is MNHEY and CDR2 is SMNVEV (reference sequence). The data are from a study of blood T cell repertoires in COVID-19. Generated by immunoSEQ multiplex PCR, the TCRdb table keeps only in-frame clones and is missing some. The table records 540,000 or so clones, approximately 91% of them present only once. Sequencing was done on a sample of peripheral blood. V usage is TRBV27 and J usage is TRBJ1-4; D remains unclear. The clonotype originates from a woman aged 45 to 65 with COVID-19, enrolled during active disease. The CDR3 sequence is CASRGGRTEKLFF. The CDR3 DNA follows: TGTGCCAGCAGGGGCGGGCGGACGGAAAAACTGTTTTTT.